A single sample gave rise to the 13 T cell receptor beta chains below, sequenced in a study of CD8 T cells in Susac syndrome. Reverse transcription used roughly 0.45 to 1 ug RNA and random hexamers. One entry per CDR3 protein, called by TCRdb with MiXCR from the immunoSEQ multiplex PCR reads. The sample lists roughly 100,000 distinct CDR3 sequences, roughly 94% occurring once. The sample comprised CD4+ T cells from PBMCs. The receptors stem from a human donor with Susac syndrome.

V and J are TRBV7-2 and TRBJ1-3, with D unclear. Germline values: CDR1 SGHTA, CDR2 FQGNSA. The CDR3 loop spans 14 amino acids. V was trimmed by 1 base and J by 4 bases, leaving 8 bases between them. The CDR3 loop reads CASSLVGLGNTIYF. The CDR3 coding sequence is TGTGCCAGCAGCTTAGTAGGTTTAGGAAACACCATATATTTT. The full variable domain, in which reference TRBV7-2 and TRBJ1-3 provide the parts outside the CDR3, is GAGVSQSPSNKVTEKGKDVELRCDPISGHTALYWYRQSLGQGLEFLIYFQGNSAPDKSGLPSDRFSAERTGGSVSTLTIQRTQQEDSAVYLCASSLVGLGNTIYFGEGSWLTVV.

This chain joins TRBV5-6 and TRBJ1-1; TRBD1 matches at 7 bases. The CDR3 is 14 residues long. The germline gives CDR1 SGHDT, CDR2 YYEEEE. J gave up 11 bases and V 2 bases, and 12 bases lay outside the gene matches. The CDR3 loop reads CASSFPGQPFSAFF. Written as DNA, the CDR3 is TGTGCCAGCAGCTTCCCGGGACAGCCCTTTTCTGCTTTCTTT.

This chain joins TRBV20-1 and TRBJ1-2, with 7 positions matching TRBD1. CDR3 size: 13 residues. J gave up 2 bases and V 4 bases, and 4 bases lay outside the gene matches. Per germline, CDR1 DFQATT and CDR2 SNEGSKA (reference sequence). The CDR3 DNA reads TGCAGTGCTACTCCGACAGGGAACTATGGCTACACCTTC. Translating gives CSATPTGNYGYTF.

This chain connects TRBV30 to TRBJ2-2; no firm D call. This CDR3 contains 14 residues. V lost 4 bases to trimming and J lost 2 bases, with 11 bases between them. Per the germline V gene, CDR1 is GTSNPN and CDR2 is SVGIG (reference sequence). The CDR3 nucleotides are TGTGCCTGGAAAAAGCAATTAAACACCGGGGAGCTGTTTTTT. This gives the protein CAWKKQLNTGELFF.

A single count supports this clonotype. The V call is TRBV27, the J call TRBJ2-1; the D call may be TRBD1 or TRBD2 (5 bases each). This CDR3 has 13 amino acids. The V gene lost 10 bases and the J gene lost 6 bases, with 16 bases spanning the gap. Germline CDR1 MNHEY, CDR2 SMNVEV (reference sequence). In nucleotides, the CDR3 is TGTGCCACCGGGCGAGCTGGGGGCAATGAGCAGTTCTTC. Its protein product is CATGRAGGNEQFF.

V usage is TRBV4-3 and J usage is TRBJ1-1; TRBD1 matches 8 bases. The CDR3 extends over 14 amino acids. Germline V gene lookup returns CDR1 LGHNA and CDR2 YSLEER. Trimming removed 3 bases from V and 5 bases from J; junction bases left unmatched: 5. CDR3 residues: CASSHGRGQTEAFF. The CDR3, as DNA: TGCGCCAGCAGCCACGGCAGGGGGCAGACTGAAGCTTTCTTT.

The rearrangement joins TRBV7-2 to TRBJ1-2; D unclear. The V end lost 5 bases, the J end lost 4 bases, and 11 bases lay between the germline ends. This CDR3 is built from 13 residues. CDR1 is SGHTA and CDR2 is FQGNSA in the germline V gene. The CDR3 protein is CASSLSAVYGYTF. CDR3 bases: TGTGCCAGCAGCCTGTCGGCAGTCTATGGCTACACCTTC.

This clonotype has just one count. This chain joins TRBV20-1 and TRBJ1-6, with unresolved D. V lost 2 bases, J lost 2 bases, and 7 bases lay in between. CDR3 size: 14 residues. Germline-derived CDR1 and CDR2 are DFQATT and SNEGSKA (reference sequence). CDR3 DNA: TGCAGTGCTAGACAGATAACCTATAATTCACCCCTCCACTTT. Translated: CSARQITYNSPLHF.

This clonotype was found once. The V call is TRBV20-1, the J call TRBJ1-4; D gene uncertain. The CDR3 contains 13 residues. Trimming left V 3 bases short and J 0 bases short, with 5 bases between. The germline gives CDR1 DFQATT, CDR2 SNEGSKA (reference sequence). The CDR3 sequence: CSASDATNEKLFF. The CDR3, as DNA: TGCAGTGCTAGTGACGCAACTAATGAAAAACTGTTTTTT.

V is TRBV12-3 or TRBV12-4 and J is TRBJ2-5; no firm D call. The CDR3 extends over 11 amino acids. Between the trimmed V and J ends, which lost 5 bases and 4 bases, there was a span of 5 bases. In nucleotides, the CDR3 is TGTGCCAGCAGTATACTAGAGACCCAGTACTTC. Translated, it gives CASSILETQYF.

The chain employs TRBV11-2 and TRBJ2-7; the match to TRBD1 covers 7 bases. The CDR3 has 15 residues. The ends lost 5 bases at V and 0 bases at J; junction bases unmatched: 7. The germline V gene has CDR1 SGHAT and CDR2 FQNNGV. CDR3 sequence: CASSPLTGRSYEQYF. In DNA, the CDR3 is TGTGCCAGCAGCCCTTTGACAGGGCGCTCCTACGAGCAGTACTTC.

The gene calls are TRBV20-1 and TRBJ2-7; 10 nucleotides match TRBD2. This CDR3 is 13 amino acids long. The germline CDR1 and CDR2 sequences are DFQATT and SNEGSKA (reference sequence). V lost 3 bases, J lost 7 bases, and 6 bases stayed unmatched. CDR3 loop: CSARKAGGHEQYF. The CDR3 coding sequence is TGCAGTGCTAGGAAAGCGGGGGGGCATGAGCAGTACTTC.

The chain uses TRBV7-8 and TRBJ1-1; D remains ambiguous. Looked up from germline, CDR1 is SGHVS and CDR2 is FQNEAQ. This CDR3 region has 14 residues. V was shortened by 2 bases and J by 5 bases, with 12 bases between the two germline ends. The CDR3 here is CASSLFGEGTEAFF. CDR3 DNA: TGTGCCAGCAGCTTATTTGGGGAGGGTACTGAAGCTTTCTTT.